These T cell receptor beta chains were read from a single sample in a study of blood T cell repertoires in COVID-19. Sequenced by immunoSEQ multiplex PCR; TCRdb stores in-frame clones only, minus some. The sample records about 98,000 clones, 65% to 90% being singletons. Sequencing was carried out using peripheral blood. The receptors stem from a man in his 70s with active or convalescent COVID-19. The CDR3 runs from the conserved cysteine through the conserved F or W. The order of the fields is V gene, clone size, J gene, D gene, CDR3 DNA, CDR3 protein. D genes are given only for firm matches. A clone size is listed for some rows: how often the clone was seen (once, few, many), or a class if it is expanded.

TRBV14,NA,TRBJ1-6,TRBD1,TGTGCCAGCAGTCAGACAGGGAATTCACCCCTCCACTTT,CASSQTGNSPLHF
TRBV7-9,NA,TRBJ2-7,TRBD1,TGTGCCAGCAGTAGAACGGGACAGCTTATCGGGACCTACGAGCAGTACTTC,CASSRTGQLIGTYEQYF
TRBV5-6,NA,TRBJ2-6,NA,TGTGCCAGCACCCGACCAGGGCTCTCTGGGGCCAACGTCCTGACTTTC,CASTRPGLSGANVLTF
TRBV12-3/TRBV12-4,NA,TRBJ2-7,NA,TGTGCCAGCAGGCCTAGCACCTCCTACGAGCAGTACTTC,CASRPSTSYEQYF
TRBV24-1,NA,TRBJ1-1,NA,TGTGCCATCCATAGGGGCACCTTCAACACTGAAGCTTTCTTT,CAIHRGTFNTEAFF
TRBV4-3,NA,TRBJ2-7,NA,TGCGCCAGCAGCCTGGACAGAGCATCTAGGGAGCAGTACTTC,CASSLDRASREQYF
TRBV3-1/TRBV3-2,NA,TRBJ2-5,NA,TGTGCCAGCAGCTTGACAGGAAACGGGGAGACCCAGTACTTC,CASSLTGNGETQYF
TRBV12-3/TRBV12-4,few,TRBJ2-1,NA,TGTGCCAGCAGTCCAGGGGGGCCCGAGCAGTTCTTC,CASSPGGPEQFF
TRBV3-1/TRBV3-2,NA,TRBJ2-2,TRBD2,TGTGCCAGCAGCCAAGATAGGGGACTAGCGGGCTCCGGGGAGCTGTTTTTT,CASSQDRGLAGSGELFF
TRBV18,few,TRBJ2-7,NA,TGTGCCAGCTCGAGGGGAGGACGTTCCTACGAGCAGTACTTC,CASSRGGRSYEQYF
TRBV5-1,NA,TRBJ2-1,TRBD1,TGCGCCAGCAGCTTGGGCGGACAGGGACTCAATGAGCAGTTCTTC,CASSLGGQGLNEQFF
TRBV1,NA,TRBJ1-2,NA,TGCACCAGCAGCCAAGATTGGACAGGGGATGGCTACACCTTC,CTSSQDWTGDGYTF
TRBV4-1,NA,TRBJ2-7,NA,TGCGCCAGCAGCCAAGGGCGGGGTATTAGGCCCTACGAGCAGTACTTC,CASSQGRGIRPYEQYF
TRBV2,NA,TRBJ1-1,NA,TGTGCCAGCAGTGACAGGGAGAACACTGAAGCTTTCTTT,CASSDRENTEAFF
TRBV4-3,few,TRBJ1-2,NA,TGCGCCAGCAGCCCCCGTATGGGGCCCTATGGCTACACCTTC,CASSPRMGPYGYTF
TRBV2,few,TRBJ1-5,NA,TGTGCCAGCAGCGAGGACAAGGAGCAGCCCCAGCATTTT,CASSEDKEQPQHF
TRBV28,NA,TRBJ1-5,TRBD1,TGTGCCAGCAGCCCTCCGGGACAGGGTCAGGGTCAGCCCCAGCATTTT,CASSPPGQGQGQPQHF
TRBV28,NA,TRBJ2-7,TRBD1,TGTGCCAGCAGCCCCCCGAGGACAGGAGCCTACGAGCAGTACTTC,CASSPPRTGAYEQYF
TRBV5-5,few,TRBJ2-3,NA,TGTGCCAGCAGCTTGGTAGCGGTAAGGACAGATACGCAGTATTTT,CASSLVAVRTDTQYF
TRBV5-1,NA,TRBJ2-5,NA,TGCGCCAGCAGCATCATGAACAGTGAACAAGAGACCCAGTACTTC,CASSIMNSEQETQYF
TRBV5-4,NA,TRBJ2-1,NA,TGTGCCAGCAACCCGGACAGAGAGTACAATGAGCAGTTCTTC,CASNPDREYNEQFF
TRBV11-2,NA,TRBJ2-7,NA,TGTGCCAGCAGAACCCAAGGGGGGGGTTACGAGCAGTACTTC,CASRTQGGGYEQYF
TRBV6-5,few,TRBJ2-3,NA,TGTGCCAGCAGTTACCTAGATACGCAGTATTTT,CASSYLDTQYF
TRBV9,NA,TRBJ2-1,TRBD1,TGTGCCAGCAGCACAAGACAGGGGGTAAACAATGAGCAGTTCTTC,CASSTRQGVNNEQFF
TRBV12-3/TRBV12-4,NA,TRBJ1-5,NA,TGTGCCAGCAGGGAAGGGGCTCAGCCCCAGCATTTT,CASREGAQPQHF
TRBV18,NA,TRBJ2-3,NA,TGTGCCAGCTCACCTCGGGGTGGGACGCAGTATTTT,CASSPRGGTQYF
TRBV7-9,NA,TRBJ1-5,TRBD1,TGTGCCAGCAGCGACGGGACAGGCGGCAATCAGCCCCAGCATTTT,CASSDGTGGNQPQHF
TRBV25-1,NA,TRBJ1-1,TRBD1,TGTGCCAGCAGGGCTTACAGGGGCGCCGGCACTGAAGCTTTCTTT,CASRAYRGAGTEAFF
TRBV18,NA,TRBJ2-3,NA,TGTGCCAGCTCACAGGGGCCTAGCACAGATACGCAGTATTTT,CASSQGPSTDTQYF
TRBV18,NA,TRBJ2-2,TRBD2,TGTGCCAGCTCACCCTTAGCGGGGGCCTCCACCGGGGAGCTGTTTTTT,CASSPLAGASTGELFF
TRBV7-9,few,TRBJ1-3,NA,TGTGCCAGCAGCCCCTTGCGTGCGGGGGGAAACACCATATATTTT,CASSPLRAGGNTIYF
TRBV10-3,NA,TRBJ1-4,NA,TGTGCCATCAGTGAGGGCAGGGCGGAAGAAAAACTGTTTTTT,CAISEGRAEEKLFF
TRBV19,NA,TRBJ1-1,NA,TGTGCCAGTAGTATATTCAAGAACACTGAAGCTTTCTTT,CASSIFKNTEAFF
TRBV30,NA,TRBJ2-7,NA,TGTGCCTGGAGTGCGGTAGCGAAAGGCGAGCAGTACTTC,CAWSAVAKGEQYF
TRBV7-6,NA,TRBJ2-5,NA,TGTGCCAGCAGCATGCCGGGTAGTGAAGAGACCCAGTACTTC,CASSMPGSEETQYF
TRBV2,NA,TRBJ2-3,NA,TGTGCCAGCAGCCCAAAGGCCCCAAGAGGATTTAGCACAGATACGCAGTATTTT,CASSPKAPRGFSTDTQYF
TRBV6-5,NA,TRBJ2-3,NA,TGTGCCAGCAGTTACCTGTCGCAGGGCTACACAGATACGCAGTATTTT,CASSYLSQGYTDTQYF
TRBV3-1/TRBV3-2,NA,TRBJ2-5,NA,TGTGCCAGCAGCCTCATTTGGGGCTCGGTTCTCGGGACCCAGTACTTC,CASSLIWGSVLGTQYF
TRBV2,once,TRBJ1-2,TRBD1,TGTGCCAACATCCGGGACAGGGTCAGTACTAACTATGGCTACACCTTC,CANIRDRVSTNYGYTF
TRBV6-1,few,TRBJ1-1,TRBD1,TGTGCCAGCAGTGAGGACAGGGAAGCTTTCTTT,CASSEDREAFF
TRBV10-1,NA,TRBJ2-1,TRBD2,TGCGCCAGCAGTGAGTCGACTAGCGGACACAATGAGCAGTTCTTC,CASSESTSGHNEQFF
TRBV18,NA,TRBJ2-5,NA,TGTGCCAGCTCACGCGGGACAGCCGAAGAGACCCAGTACTTC,CASSRGTAEETQYF
TRBV13,NA,TRBJ2-5,NA,TGTGCCAGCAGCTTAGACAGAGAGACCCAGTACTTC,CASSLDRETQYF
TRBV27,NA,TRBJ1-3,NA,TGTGCCAGCAGAGAGGTTAGCTCTGGAAACACCATATATTTT,CASREVSSGNTIYF
TRBV5-1,NA,TRBJ1-6,TRBD1,TGCGCCAGCAGCTTCACTCTAACGGGACAGGGCTCACCCCTCCACTTT,CASSFTLTGQGSPLHF
TRBV6-5,NA,TRBJ2-7,NA,TGTGCCAGCGGCCTTTGGGGAGACTACGAGCAGTACTTC,CASGLWGDYEQYF
TRBV2,NA,TRBJ1-1,TRBD1,TGTGCCAGCAAGGGGGCCGTCATCACTGAAGCTTTCTTT,CASKGAVITEAFF
TRBV6-5,NA,TRBJ1-1,NA,TGTGCCACGCTCTGGGGCGACACTGAAGCTTTCTTT,CATLWGDTEAFF
TRBV27,NA,TRBJ2-2,NA,TGTGCCAGCAGTCCCCGGTGGGAGAACGGGGAGCTGTTTTTT,CASSPRWENGELFF
TRBV7-8,NA,TRBJ1-1,NA,TGTGCCAGCAGCTTGGACAGTGGCGGCACTGAAGCTTTCTTT,CASSLDSGGTEAFF
TRBV7-9,NA,TRBJ2-3,NA,TGTGCCAGCAGCTTATTGGCGACTAGCACAGATACGCAGTATTTT,CASSLLATSTDTQYF
TRBV19,NA,TRBJ2-1,TRBD1,TGTGCCAGTAGTACAATGACCGGGACAGGGAATGATGAGCAGTTCTTC,CASSTMTGTGNDEQFF
TRBV6-6,NA,TRBJ1-1,NA,TGTGCCAGCAGTCCGGGAGGGGGAGGGAACACTGAAGCTTTCTTT,CASSPGGGGNTEAFF
TRBV11-2,NA,TRBJ2-7,NA,TGTGCCAGCAGCTTAGCTCCAGTCAGCGAGCAGTACTTC,CASSLAPVSEQYF